This TCR beta chain was identified in a study of PD-L1 blockade in urothelial cancer. About the research overall: As for prior chemotherapy regimens, patients had received 0 to 3.

Regarding time point: pretreatment peripheral blood. The study collected 1 to 8 samples per patient, pretreatment and on-treatment. Sequencing used immunoSEQ multiplex PCR; TCRdb keeps in-frame clones, though not all of them. The table has tens of thousands of clones, around 83% seen once. The CDR3 totals 13 residues. V lost 6 bases and J 10 bases, leaving 18 bases between the germline ends. Germline values: CDR1 SGHAT, CDR2 FQNNGV. The source is a man aged 55-75 years with urothelial cancer. Source: PBMCs, taken around atezolizumab (anti-PD-L1) treatment. The chain has TRBV11-2 and TRBJ2-5; tentative D call: TRBD1 (6 bases). CDR3 protein: CASRASGASFQYF. The CDR3 nucleotides are TGTGCCAGCAGGGCATCAGGGGCCTCTTTCCAGTACTTC.